This T cell receptor (beta chain) came from a study of T cell changes during pregnancy in multiple sclerosis. Assay: immunoSEQ multiplex PCR; the TCRdb copy retains only in-frame clones and omits some. The sample carries about 36,000 clones, 85% to 95% recorded once. CDR3 length equals 15 residues. Trimming took 1 base from V and 4 from J; bases not matched to a gene: 5. Germline CDR1 reads SGHNT; CDR2 reads YYREEE (reference sequence). The chain employs TRBV5-4 and TRBJ2-1; TRBD1 matches 7 bases. The source of this sequence is a female donor in good health, enrolled as a control in a pregnancy study. The specimen comprised CD4+ T cells from peripheral blood mononuclear cells, sampled in the third trimester of pregnancy. The CDR3 nucleotides are TGTGCCAGCAGCTTGACAGGGGTCGGGTACAATGAGCAGTTCTTC. Its translation is CASSLTGVGYNEQFF.